This T cell receptor (gamma chain) was retrieved from a study of intestinal T cells in coeliac disease. By its share, this clone is large. Each case's genomic DNA was extracted from ten 5-µm formalin-fixed paraffin-embedded scrolls. LymphoTrack primers amplified TRG sequences from roughly 210 ng of biopsy DNA. TCRdb reanalysed the multiplex PCR reads via CATT. This table has about 950 gamma-chain clones, 40% to 65% appearing once. The CDR3 spans 14 residues. In germline, CDR1 is VTNTFY, CDR2 YDVSTARD (reference sequence). The ends lost 0 bases at V and 9 bases at J; junction bases unmatched: 11. The V call is TRGV3, the J call TRGJ1 or TRGJ2. The source material was a duodenal biopsy. This TCR was recovered from a human donor who served as a control with a normal duodenal biopsy, not a healthy volunteer. The CDR3 nucleotides read TGTGCCACCTGGGACAGGCTCGGCTTCTGTAAGAAACTCTTT. Translation: CATWDRLGFCKKLF.